Reported below is one TCR beta chain. Its matching antigen is unknown. Germline V lookup: CDR1 SGHTA, CDR2 FQGNSA. The CDR3 length is 12 residues. V lost 5 bases and J 8 bases, leaving 12 bases between the germline ends. This sample is drawn from a study of CD8+ T cells in alopecia areata. Study-wide background: Each day, treated patients took oral tofacitinib twice, at 5 to 10 mg per dose.

Overall study results and limits: Both scalp clonality and the expanded CD8+ clones among the top 100 showed a significant decrease with tofacitinib. Relative to normal scalp, lesional scalp, especially alopecia totalis/universalis, showed higher clonality. Many expanded lesional clones persisted in scalp and blood during tofacitinib.

Sequencing templates came from extracted RNA that was reverse transcribed into cDNA. Only in-frame clones appear in the TCRdb table, and some are missing; sequencing was by immunoSEQ multiplex PCR. The sample includes roughly 200,000 clones, 53% of them seen just once. The treatment: oral pan-JAK inhibitor, 5-10 mg twice daily. The sequencing here drew on CD8+ T cells sorted from blood, taken at week 24, from a patient treated with tofacitinib. This rearrangement joins TRBV7-2 to TRBJ1-1, with unresolved D. The origin of this receptor is a human donor with alopecia areata. The CDR3 here is CASSPTSTEAFF. In DNA, the CDR3 is TGTGCCAGCAGCCCCACCTCGACGGAAGCTTTCTTT.